What follows are 21 T cell receptor beta chains derived from one specimen sequenced in a study of blood T cell repertoires in COVID-19 (dated by TCRdb to the early 2020s). The library was generated by the immunoSEQ multiplex PCR assay. As stored in TCRdb, this immuneACCESS dataset retains in-frame rearrangements with V and J assigned. A fraction of the clones does not appear; measured against another copy, unresolved V genes explain less than half of the discrepancy, and the remainder lacks a known reason. The sample table contains 150,000 to 200,000 clones; only one count was recorded for 70% to 90% of them. Jointly, the top ten make up around 9.8% of the sample. The material sequenced was peripheral blood. These receptors were collected from a woman aged 80 or over with acute or convalescent COVID-19.

The V gene is TRBV5-1, the J gene TRBJ1-2; maybe TRBD1 (6 bases). V lost 3 bases, J lost 3 bases, and 18 bases lay in between. The germline CDR1 and CDR2 sequences are SGHRS and YFSETQ. This CDR3 has 16 amino acids. The CDR3 region has the DNA TGCGCCAGCAGCTCCCAGGGGTCCCCCGTTGACTATGGCTACACCTTC. This sequence encodes CASSSQGSPVDYGYTF.

The chain uses TRBV3-1 (or the pseudogene TRBV3-2) and TRBJ2-7, with 13 positions matching TRBD2. The V gene's germline CDR1 is LGHDT and CDR2 YNNKEL (reference sequence). This CDR3 has 15 residues. The V gene end was trimmed by 2 bases and the J gene end by 7 bases; junction bases not matched to a gene: 5. For the CDR3, the DNA is TGTGCCAGCAGCCAAACTAGCGGGAGGGAGGGGGAGCAGTACTTC. Amino acids: CASSQTSGREGEQYF.

The V and J genes are TRBV2 and TRBJ1-5; 7 bases map to TRBD1. The CDR3 runs to 15 residues. V lost 6 bases and J lost 3; bases outside the gene matches: 8. Germline CDR1 and CDR2: SNHLY and FYNNEI. CDR3 in amino acids: CASRGGQALNQPQHF. The CDR3 coding sequence is TGTGCCAGCAGGGGAGGACAGGCCCTCAATCAGCCCCAGCATTTT. Drawing the rest from reference TRBV2 and TRBJ1-5, the complete variable domain is EPEVTQTPSHQVTQMGQEVILRCVPISNHLYFYWYRQILGQKVEFLVSFYNNEISEKSEIFDDQFSVERPDGSNFTLKIRSTKLEDSAMYFCASRGGQALNQPQHFGDGTRLSIL.

This clone was counted once. The V call is TRBV7-2, the J call TRBJ1-1; D perhaps matches TRBD1 (6 bases). The germline gives CDR1 SGHTA, CDR2 FQGNSA. V dropped 5 bases and J dropped 1 base, with 11 bases sitting between them. This CDR3 has 14 amino acids. The CDR3 loop reads CASSPPRGNTEAFF. CDR3 nucleotide sequence: TGTGCCAGCAGCCCCCCCAGGGGGAACACTGAAGCTTTCTTT.

This clone was seen once. J is TRBJ2-6 and V is TRBV7-2; no clear D gene. Germline V gene data show CDR1 as SGHTA and CDR2 as FQGNSA. This CDR3 is built from 15 residues. Trimming pared 3 bases from V and 0 bases from J, leaving 6 bases between. The CDR3 region is CASSLLSSGANVLTF. The CDR3 nucleotides read TGTGCCAGCAGCTTGTTGAGCTCTGGGGCCAACGTCCTGACTTTC.

V and J are TRBV12-3 or TRBV12-4 and TRBJ1-1; D gene unclear. CDR3 size: 13 residues. The V and J ends lost 2 bases and 4 bases respectively, with 8 bases between them. CDR3 region: CASSLFRSTEAFF. CDR3 DNA sequence: TGTGCCAGCAGTTTATTTCGTAGCACTGAAGCTTTCTTT.

This chain joins TRBV5-1 and TRBJ2-7; D is possibly TRBD1 (5 bases). Germline-derived CDR1 and CDR2 are SGHRS and YFSETQ. The CDR3 spans 14 residues. Trimming took 1 base from V and 7 from J, leaving 15 bases between them. The CDR3: CASSLTAGSREQYF. The CDR3, as DNA: TGCGCCAGCAGCTTGACGGCAGGGTCAAGGGAGCAGTACTTC.

This CDR3 reads CASSVGSNQPQHF. In DNA form, the CDR3 reads TGTGCCAGCAGCGTAGGTTCTAATCAGCCCCAGCATTTT. The chain is built from TRBV9 and TRBJ1-5; D remains unclear. Trimming cost V 0 bases and J 4 bases, with 5 bases left between them. The length of the CDR3 is 13 residues. Germline V gene sequence: CDR1 SGDLS, CDR2 YYNGEE.

This rearrangement joins TRBV21-1 to TRBJ2-7; TRBD1 is taken as the D call from the table, unchecked against the DNA. TRBV21-1 is reported as a pseudogene. The CDR3 covers 12 residues. CDR3 sequence (DNA): TGTGCCAGCAGCAAAGAACCACAGGGGGCGCCTTTC. Its protein is CASSKEPQGAPF.

The chain couples TRBV19 to TRBJ2-2; TRBD1 matches 7 bases. The ends lost 6 bases at V and 6 bases at J; junction bases unmatched: 1. The CDR3 contains 12 residues. Per germline, CDR1 LNHDA and CDR2 SQIVND (reference sequence). CDR3 protein: CASRTGPGELFF. CDR3 bases: TGTGCCAGTAGGACAGGGCCCGGGGAGCTGTTTTTT.

J is TRBJ2-5 and V is TRBV7-2, with TRBD2 matching 7 bases. The germline V gene encodes CDR1 SGHTA and CDR2 FQGNSA. V lost 5 bases to trimming and J lost 2 bases; unmatched junction nucleotides: 11. This CDR3 has 16 residues. The CDR3 sequence: CASSLTGRGIQETQYF. CDR3 nucleotides: TGTGCCAGCAGCCTCACTGGGCGGGGGATTCAAGAGACCCAGTACTTC. Using reference TRBV7-2 and TRBJ2-5 for the parts outside the CDR3, the full variable domain is GAGVSQSPSNKVTEKGKDVELRCDPISGHTALYWYRQSLGQGLEFLIYFQGNSAPDKSGLPSDRFSAERTGGSVSTLTIQRTQQEDSAVYLCASSLTGRGIQETQYFGPGTRLLVL.

The rearrangement joins TRBV9 to TRBJ2-3; 12 nucleotides align to TRBD2. The CDR3 runs to 17 residues. J gave up 0 bases and V 4 bases, and 6 bases lay outside the gene matches. Per the germline V gene, CDR1 is SGDLS and CDR2 is YYNGEE. The CDR3, as DNA: TGTGCCAGCAGCCCTCTAGCGGGGGGGCCGAGCACAGATACGCAGTATTTT. It yields the protein CASSPLAGGPSTDTQYF.

This sequence joins TRBV11-2 and TRBJ2-3, with 9 bases that match TRBD2. V shed 5 bases and J 6 bases; nucleotides not matched to a gene: 12. Germline lookup yields CDR1 SGHAT and CDR2 FQNNGV. This CDR3 comprises 16 residues. CDR3 residues: CASSLTLSGGWDTQYF. In DNA form, the CDR3 reads TGTGCCAGCAGCCTGACCCTTAGCGGGGGCTGGGATACGCAGTATTTT.

This clone appeared a single time. The chain recombines TRBV9 with TRBJ2-3; 9 nucleotides match TRBD2. The length of the CDR3 is 17 residues. Trimming at V came to 3 bases and at J to 5 bases, leaving 13 bases not matched to a gene. CDR1 is SGDLS and CDR2 is YYNGEE in the germline V gene. CDR3 amino acids: CASSAPVGGGGLDTQYF. The CDR3 DNA follows: TGTGCCAGCAGCGCTCCGGTTGGCGGGGGGGGTCTAGATACGCAGTATTTT.

Points on this clone: Other nucleotide sequences in the sample specify the same CDR3. The chain uses TRBV3-1 (or the pseudogene TRBV3-2) and TRBJ2-1; 8 bases line up with TRBD2. V shed 6 bases and J 4 bases; nucleotides not matched to a gene: 8. This CDR3 spans 15 amino acids. Germline CDR1 and CDR2: LGHDT and YNNKEL (reference sequence). This CDR3 reads CASRNLAGGYNEQFF. The CDR3 DNA reads TGTGCCAGCAGGAACCTAGCGGGCGGGTACAATGAGCAGTTCTTC.

There are a few counts of this clone. The rearrangement uses TRBV6-2 or TRBV6-3 and TRBJ2-7, with 7 bases identical to TRBD1. The V and J ends lost 0 bases and 1 base, in that order; junction bases with no gene match: 9. In germline, CDR1 is MNHEY, CDR2 SVGEGT. There are 17 residues in the CDR3. CDR3 in DNA: TGTGCCAGCAGTTACTCCCGAAGACAGGGAACTTCCTACGAGCAGTACTTC. Protein product: CASSYSRRQGTSYEQYF.

V is TRBV5-1 and J is TRBJ2-2; D perhaps matches TRBD1 (6 bases). CDR3 size: 14 residues. CDR1 SGHRS and CDR2 YFSETQ come from the germline V gene. Trimming took 3 bases from V and 2 from J, leaving 8 bases between them. CDR3 in amino acids: CASSSGHNTGELFF. The CDR3 DNA is TGCGCCAGCAGCTCGGGACATAACACCGGGGAGCTGTTTTTT.

There are a few counts of this clone. This chain joins TRBV19 and TRBJ1-5; D may be TRBD1 (5 bases). Trimming took 5 bases from V and 8 from J, leaving 10 bases between them. The V gene's germline CDR1 is LNHDA and CDR2 SQIVND (reference sequence). The length of the CDR3 is 12 residues. This CDR3 is CASSYSREPQHF. The CDR3 DNA reads as TGTGCCAGTAGTTACTCCAGGGAGCCCCAGCATTTT.

V is TRBV18 and J is TRBJ2-5; 14 bases line up with TRBD2. This CDR3 is 16 amino acids long. V was pared by 3 bases and J by 3 bases, with 3 bases of the junction left unmatched. Germline CDR1 and CDR2: KGHSH and LQKENI. The CDR3 sequence is CASSPGLAGGKETQYF. Written as DNA, the CDR3 is TGTGCCAGCTCACCCGGACTAGCGGGGGGTAAAGAGACCCAGTACTTC.

The chain employs TRBV6-5 and TRBJ1-2; the D gene is possibly TRBD1 (5 bases). V was clipped by 0 bases and J by 6 bases, with 11 bases between them. The CDR3 covers 14 residues. The germline V gene encodes CDR1 MNHEY and CDR2 SVGAGI. This chain's CDR3 is CASSYSGGIDGYTF. DNA of the CDR3: TGTGCCAGCAGTTACTCGGGGGGGATCGATGGCTACACCTTC.

This clone was recorded only once. V and J are TRBV9 and TRBJ1-2; 7 nucleotides line up with TRBD1. The CDR3 runs 13 residues. Germline values: CDR1 SGDLS, CDR2 YYNGEE. The trim removed 0 bases at V and 4 bases at J, leaving 0 bases unmatched. The CDR3 loop is CASSVDRGYGYTF. The CDR3 bases are TGTGCCAGCAGCGTAGACAGGGGCTATGGCTACACCTTC.